This TCR beta chain came from a study of CD8 T cells in ankylosing spondylitis. Study-level results: Clones linked to the disease showed a CD8+ phenotype. They occurred at relatively low frequencies in peripheral blood. Characteristic, it appeared, of ankylosing spondylitis blood was a TCR beta motif of several highly homologous variants. Reportedly, disease-linked clones are significantly enriched in ankylosing spondylitis patients' matched synovial fluid.

Concerning this clonotype itself: Its specificity is unknown.

The germline gives CDR1 MNHEY, CDR2 SMNVEV (reference sequence). Trimming left V 1 base short and J 9 bases short, with 9 bases between. This CDR3 spans 13 amino acids. Molecular-barcoded quantitative 5'-RACE produced these TCR beta libraries. Each CDR3 protein is one row after TCRdb ran MiXCR on the 5' RACE reads. This table has 100,000 or so distinct CDR3 sequences, about 9% appearing once. The specimen sequenced was blood, either unsorted or a sorted T cell fraction (not recorded which). The source is a male donor with ankylosing spondylitis. The chain uses TRBV27 and TRBJ2-2; possibly TRBD2 for D (7 bases). The CDR3 DNA reads TGTGCCAGCAGTTTATGGGGGGGCCGGGAGCTGTTTTTT. This translates into CASSLWGGRELFF.